The 30 T cell receptor beta chains given below trace back to one sample, sequenced in a study of cytomegalovirus exposure and HLA in healthy donors. With 60 Vbeta and 13 Jbeta primers, the PCR was carried out. TCRdb keeps only in-frame clones here, not all; method: immunoSEQ multiplex PCR. The data show more than 150,000 clones, 81% seen once. The sample consisted of PBMCs. Receptor source: a man aged 45 to 65 in good health and CMV-seropositive.

The sample holds one count of this clone. CDR3 in DNA: TGCGCCAGCAGCTCGACAGGGAACAATGAGCAGTTCTTC. This encodes CASSSTGNNEQFF. J is TRBJ2-1 and V is TRBV5-1; 7 bases are a match to TRBD1. This CDR3 has 13 amino acids. J was trimmed by 5 bases and V by 3 bases; bases with no gene match: 2. Germline CDR1 is SGHRS and CDR2 is YFSETQ.

The rearrangement joins TRBV4-2 to TRBJ2-7; D may be TRBD2 (6 bases). V lost 0 bases and J 2 bases, leaving 14 bases between the germline ends. The germline V gene encodes CDR1 LGHNA and CDR2 YNFKEQ. This CDR3 is built from 16 residues. CDR3 protein: CASSQDVAAYAYEQYF. The DNA for the CDR3 is TGTGCCAGCAGCCAAGATGTAGCGGCTTATGCCTACGAGCAGTACTTC.

V is TRBV10-3 and J is TRBJ1-1; D remains ambiguous. The CDR3 totals 14 residues. CDR1 and CDR2 from the germline V gene are ENHRY and SYGVKD. Trimming shortened V by 3 bases and J by 2 bases, and 10 bases separated the two germline ends. CDR3 amino acids: CAISENGPNTEAFF. The CDR3 DNA reads TGTGCCATCAGTGAAAATGGCCCAAACACTGAAGCTTTCTTT.

The J gene is TRBJ1-1, the V gene TRBV28; unclear D gene. Trimming took 6 bases from V and 0 from J, leaving 8 bases between them. Germline values: CDR1 MDHEN, CDR2 SYDVKM. The CDR3 extends over 13 amino acids. The CDR3 DNA reads TGTGCCAGCAGCCTCGCAGTGAACACTGAAGCTTTCTTT. Translating it yields CASSLAVNTEAFF.

This clone appeared once. The junction departs from germline at one end; a sequencing error may be responsible. The sample holds other DNA sequences that translate to the same CDR3. The chain has TRBV4-2 and TRBJ1-4; TRBD1 matches 7 bases. The CDR3 consists of 17 residues. The germline gives CDR1 LGHNA, CDR2 YNFKEQ. The CDR3 sequence: CASSQDPPAGGHEKLFF. CDR3 sequence (DNA): TGTGCCAGTAGCCAAGATCCCCCGGCAGGGGGGCATGAAAAACTGTTTTTT.

This clone was recorded only once. V usage is TRBV5-5 and J usage is TRBJ2-4, with TRBD2 matching over 9 bases. CDR3 length equals 14 residues. The V gene's germline CDR1 is SGHKS and CDR2 YYEKEE (reference sequence). V shed 3 bases, J shed 6 bases, and the junction held 4 bases outside the gene matches. CDR3 sequence: CASSSGLARNIQYF. The DNA of the CDR3 is TGTGCCAGCAGCTCCGGACTAGCGAGAAACATTCAGTACTTC. Looking up the rest from reference TRBV5-5 and TRBJ2-4 gives the full variable domain: DAGVTQSPTHLIKTRGQQVTLRCSPISGHKSVSWYQQVLGQGPQFIFQYYEKEERGRGNFPDRFSARQFPNYSSELNVNALLLGDSALYLCASSSGLARNIQYFGAGTRLSVL.

On this clone: An end of the junction does not agree with germline; a read error may underlie this. This chain connects TRBV7-9 to TRBJ2-7; no clear D. CDR1 and CDR2 (germline): SEHNR, FQNEAQ (reference sequence). This CDR3 comprises 12 residues. The CDR3 reads CSSSLSAYEQYF. The CDR3 nucleotides read TGTTCCAGCAGCTTATCAGCCTACGAGCAGTACTTC. Looking up the rest from reference TRBV7-9 and TRBJ2-7 gives the full variable domain: DTGVSQNPRHKITKRGQNVTFRCDPISEHNRLYWYRQTLGQGPEFLTYFQNEAQLEKSRLLSDRFSAERPKGSFSTLEIQRTEQGDSAMYLCSSSLSAYEQYFGPGTRLTVT.

The gene calls are TRBV5-1 and TRBJ2-4; 7 nucleotides agree with TRBD1. After removal of 3 bases from V and 10 bases from J, the junction contained 13 bases not matched to a gene. The CDR3 runs to 15 residues. Germline-derived CDR1 and CDR2 are SGHRS and YFSETQ. CDR3 nucleotides: TGCGCCAGCAGCTGGTTGGGAACAGGGGCAGAGATTCAGTACTTC. Protein: CASSWLGTGAEIQYF.

The chain has TRBV5-6 and TRBJ2-5, with 9 bases that match TRBD1. Germline V gives CDR1 SGHDT, CDR2 YYEEEE. The CDR3 covers 14 residues. V shed 4 bases and J 5 bases; nucleotides not matched to a gene: 6. The CDR3 protein is CASSTLQGAETQYF. The CDR3 DNA sequence: TGTGCCAGCAGCACACTACAGGGGGCTGAGACCCAGTACTTC.

Concerning this clone itself: The identical CDR3 is also encoded by other nucleotide sequences in the sample. The chain links TRBV18 to TRBJ2-5, with D tentatively TRBD2 (7 bases). Germline V gene sequence: CDR1 KGHSH, CDR2 LQKENI. V lost 3 bases to trimming and J lost 5 bases, with 10 bases between them. The CDR3 has 13 residues. The CDR3 nucleotides are TGTGCCAGCTCACCGGGGGGGCACGAGACCCAGTACTTC. This translates into CASSPGGHETQYF. Filled out from reference TRBV18 and TRBJ2-5, the complete variable domain reads NAGVMQNPRHLVRRRGQEARLRCSPMKGHSHVYWYRQLPEEGLKFMVYLQKENIIDESGMPKERFSAEFPKEGPSILRIQQVVRGDSAAYFCASSPGGHETQYFGPGTRLLVL.

The chain uses TRBV28 and TRBJ2-2; D is perhaps TRBD1 (5 bases). Germline lookup yields CDR1 MDHEN and CDR2 SYDVKM. Trimming took 2 bases from V and 4 from J, leaving 14 bases between them. The CDR3 is made up of 16 amino acids. The CDR3 coding sequence is TGTGCCAGCAGTTTAGTCACAGGAAGGGGCACCGGGGAGCTGTTTTTT. It translates to CASSLVTGRGTGELFF.

This chain joins TRBV7-8 and TRBJ1-5, with 10 bases that match TRBD1. Germline V gene data show CDR1 as SGHVS and CDR2 as FQNEAQ. This CDR3 is 17 amino acids long. V was clipped by 7 bases and J by 0 bases; unmatched bases: 9. The CDR3 reads CASKVDRGQNSNQPQHF. For the CDR3, the DNA is TGTGCCAGCAAGGTAGACAGGGGGCAAAATAGCAATCAGCCCCAGCATTTT. Using reference TRBV7-8 and TRBJ1-5 for the parts outside the CDR3, the full variable domain is GAGVSQSPRYKVAKRGQDVALRCDPISGHVSLFWYQQALGQGPEFLTYFQNEAQLDKSGLPSDRFFAERPEGSVSTLKIQRTQQEDSAVYLCASKVDRGQNSNQPQHFGDGTRLSIL.

In this sample, this clone turned up a few times. This sequence joins TRBV18 and TRBJ2-7; weak D call: TRBD2 (6 bases). This CDR3 contains 17 residues. V lost 3 bases, J lost 0 bases, and 18 bases lay in between. Germline-derived CDR1 and CDR2 are KGHSH and LQKENI. The CDR3 spells CASSPGGVARASYEQYF. Written as DNA, the CDR3 is TGTGCCAGCTCACCGGGAGGCGTGGCCCGTGCCTCCTACGAGCAGTACTTC.

The V call is TRBV7-3, the J call TRBJ1-1; D perhaps matches TRBD1 (5 bases). This CDR3 contains 14 residues. Germline CDR1 and CDR2: SGHTA and FQGTGA. Between the trimmed V and J ends, which lost 6 bases and 5 bases, there was a span of 16 bases. CDR3 protein: CASSPGGDRTEAFF. For the CDR3, the DNA is TGTGCCAGCAGTCCCGGGGGGGATAGGACTGAAGCTTTCTTT.

J is TRBJ1-1 and V is TRBV7-6; weak D call: TRBD1 (6 bases). Trimming left V 9 bases short and J 5 bases short, with 22 bases between. CDR3 length: 15 amino acids. In germline, CDR1 is SGHVS, CDR2 FNYEAQ. The CDR3 region is CASKPGLSQGTEAFF. CDR3 nucleotides: TGTGCCAGTAAACCGGGGCTTTCCCAGGGGACTGAAGCTTTCTTT.

This clone was counted only a few times. The CDR3, as DNA: TGTGCCAGCAGTGGCCGACGCCGACAGGGCCGCAATTCACCCCTCCACTTT. Translating it yields CASSGRRRQGRNSPLHF. The genes are TRBV6-1 and TRBJ1-6; 7 positions agree with TRBD1. The V and J ends lost 4 bases and 7 bases, in that order; junction bases with no gene match: 13. Germline V gives CDR1 MNHNS, CDR2 SASEGT. The CDR3 has 17 residues.

The chain is built from TRBV5-1 and TRBJ2-1, with 8 nucleotides matching TRBD2. Trimming at V came to 4 bases and at J to 0 bases, leaving 6 bases not matched to a gene. This CDR3 is 16 amino acids long. Germline CDR1 reads SGHRS; CDR2 reads YFSETQ. In DNA, the CDR3 is TGCGCCAGCAGCGACCAGCGGGGGAGCTCCTACAATGAGCAGTTCTTC. Protein product: CASSDQRGSSYNEQFF.

This chain links TRBV28 with TRBJ2-1; 10 positions match TRBD2. Trimming at V came to 5 bases and at J to 6 bases, leaving 10 bases not matched to a gene. CDR3 length: 16 residues. Germline V gives CDR1 MDHEN, CDR2 SYDVKM. The CDR3 is CASSTPGLAMINEQFF. Written as DNA, the CDR3 is TGTGCCAGCAGTACCCCGGGACTAGCGATGATCAATGAGCAGTTCTTC. Based on the CDR3 plus reference TRBV28 and TRBJ2-1, the full variable domain is DVKVTQSSRYLVKRTGEKVFLECVQDMDHENMFWYRQDPGLGLRLIYFSYDVKMKEKGDIPEGYSVSREKKERFSLILESASTNQTSMYLCASSTPGLAMINEQFFGPGTRLTVL.

J is TRBJ1-5 and V is TRBV28, with D unclear. With 6 bases removed from V and 0 bases from J, the gap between germline ends came to 12 bases. Germline lookup yields CDR1 MDHEN and CDR2 SYDVKM. There are 15 residues in the CDR3. The chain's CDR3 is CASRVGGNSNQPQHF. The DNA for the CDR3 is TGTGCCAGCAGGGTGGGAGGGAATAGCAATCAGCCCCAGCATTTT.

The rearrangement joins TRBV15 to TRBJ2-7; TRBD2 might be the D (6 bases). V was cut by 0 bases and J by 1 base, with 10 bases left in between. The CDR3 has 15 residues. Germline V gene sequence: CDR1 LNHNV, CDR2 YYDKDF (reference sequence). This chain's CDR3 is CATSREPGRSYEQYF. The CDR3 DNA reads as TGTGCCACCAGCAGAGAACCCGGGAGATCCTACGAGCAGTACTTC.

The V and J genes are TRBV6-4 and TRBJ2-3; 14 positions match TRBD2. V dropped 5 bases and J dropped 3; count of bases not matched to a gene: 4. The CDR3 sequence is 16 residues long. The germline V gene has CDR1 MRHNA and CDR2 SNTAGT. The chain's CDR3 is CASSLGTSGRTDTQYF. DNA for the CDR3: TGTGCCAGCAGTCTTGGGACTAGCGGGAGAACAGATACGCAGTATTTT.

CDR3 in amino acids: CASSPGGGRGTEAFF. DNA of the CDR3: TGTGCCAGCAGCCCCGGGGGAGGGAGGGGGACTGAAGCTTTCTTT. The V and J genes are TRBV9 and TRBJ1-1, with D possibly matching TRBD1 (6 bases). The CDR3 contains 15 residues. Germline V gives CDR1 SGDLS, CDR2 YYNGEE. The V and J ends lost 4 bases and 5 bases respectively, with 18 bases between them.

This clone was recorded a few times. The chain uses TRBV21-1 and TRBJ1-2. TRBV21-1 is a known pseudogene. The CDR3 is 14 residues long. CDR3 bases: TGTGCCAGCAGCAATCTCCGGGGAGGCACTGGCTACACCTTC. This sequence encodes CASSNLRGGTGYTF.

This chain links TRBV28 with TRBJ1-2, with 9 bases that match TRBD1. Germline CDR1 MDHEN, CDR2 SYDVKM. The CDR3 contains 13 residues. Trimming cost V 5 bases and J 5 bases; bases outside gene matches: 3. CDR3 amino acids: CASSPTGGYGYTF. Here the CDR3 DNA reads TGTGCCAGCAGTCCGACAGGGGGGTATGGCTACACCTTC.

The chain is built from TRBV7-2 and TRBJ2-7; 8 positions agree with TRBD2. V shed 5 bases and J 2 bases; nucleotides not matched to a gene: 5. Germline lookup yields CDR1 SGHTA and CDR2 FQGNSA. This CDR3 has 14 amino acids. CDR3 residues: CASSPGLGPYEQYF. The CDR3 nucleotides are TGTGCCAGCAGCCCGGGACTAGGGCCCTACGAGCAGTACTTC.

This clone was seen only once. The chain employs TRBV4-2 and TRBJ1-1; the D gene is possibly TRBD1 (6 bases). Germline V CDR1 and CDR2: LGHNA, YNFKEQ. There are 16 residues in the CDR3. V lost 3 bases to trimming and J lost 5 bases, with 19 bases between them. The CDR3 region has the DNA TGTGCCAGCAGCCAGGTTAAACAGGGTTTGGAGACTGAAGCTTTCTTT. Protein: CASSQVKQGLETEAFF.

This clone appeared a few times. The gene calls are TRBV29-1 and TRBJ2-7, with a weak D call TRBD1 (5 bases). The V end was cut by 7 bases, the J end by 5 bases, with 18 bases between. This CDR3 is built from 13 residues. The germline V gene has CDR1 SQVTM and CDR2 ANQGSEA. CDR3 bases: TGCAGCGCCCACTCCGCAGGGTACCACGAGCAGTACTTC. Its translation is CSAHSAGYHEQYF.

The rearrangement joins TRBV5-1 to TRBJ2-1, with 10 bases fitting TRBD2. CDR1 and CDR2 from the germline V gene are SGHRS and YFSETQ. V dropped 7 bases and J dropped 5; count of bases not matched to a gene: 3. This CDR3 is built from 13 residues. CDR3: CASLGLADNEQFF. The CDR3 DNA sequence: TGCGCCAGCCTAGGACTAGCGGACAATGAGCAGTTCTTC.

This clone was seen a few times. V is TRBV4-1 and J is TRBJ2-6; 10 bases are a match to TRBD1. The CDR3 totals 17 residues. Germline trimming cut 4 bases from V and 0 bases from J; bases unmatched to any gene: 3. CDR1 and CDR2 (germline): MGHRA, YSYEKL. DNA for the CDR3: TGCGCCAGCAGCCCAGGACAGGGGGGCTCTGGGGCCAACGTCCTGACTTTC. Its translation: CASSPGQGGSGANVLTF.

A single count supports this clone. The V and J genes are TRBV28 and TRBJ1-1, with D perhaps TRBD1 (6 bases). Germline V gene lookup returns CDR1 MDHEN and CDR2 SYDVKM. This CDR3 contains 14 residues. The V gene lost 2 bases and the J gene lost 4 bases, with 11 bases spanning the gap. CDR3 DNA sequence: TGTGCCAGCAGTTTACCGACAGGAACCACTGAAGCTTTCTTT. As protein: CASSLPTGTTEAFF.